This record concerns one T cell receptor beta chain sequence. Clones were read by immunoSEQ multiplex PCR, and TCRdb kept only the in-frame ones, dropping some. The sample includes tens of thousands of clones, about 83% of them seen just once. This entry comes from a study of blood T cell repertoires in COVID-19. A Seattle source enrolled patients during active infection and followed them longitudinally. Trimming cost V 3 bases and J 4 bases, with 13 bases left between them. The germline CDR1 and CDR2 sequences are SGHDT and YYEEEE. This CDR3 is 14 amino acids long. The TCR originated in a man in his sixties or seventies with COVID-19, enrolled during active disease. V and J are TRBV5-6 and TRBJ1-2; weak D call: TRBD1 (6 bases). Input material: peripheral blood. CDR3 residues: CASSYKDRSYGYTF. In nucleotides, the CDR3 is TGTGCCAGCAGCTACAAGGACAGATCCTATGGCTACACCTTC. Full variable domain (remainder filled in from reference TRBV5-6 and TRBJ1-2): DAGVTQSPTHLIKTRGQQVTLRCSPKSGHDTVSWYQQALGQGPQFIFQYYEEEERQRGNFPDRFSGHQFPNYSSELNVNALLLGDSALYLCASSYKDRSYGYTFGSGTRLTVV.